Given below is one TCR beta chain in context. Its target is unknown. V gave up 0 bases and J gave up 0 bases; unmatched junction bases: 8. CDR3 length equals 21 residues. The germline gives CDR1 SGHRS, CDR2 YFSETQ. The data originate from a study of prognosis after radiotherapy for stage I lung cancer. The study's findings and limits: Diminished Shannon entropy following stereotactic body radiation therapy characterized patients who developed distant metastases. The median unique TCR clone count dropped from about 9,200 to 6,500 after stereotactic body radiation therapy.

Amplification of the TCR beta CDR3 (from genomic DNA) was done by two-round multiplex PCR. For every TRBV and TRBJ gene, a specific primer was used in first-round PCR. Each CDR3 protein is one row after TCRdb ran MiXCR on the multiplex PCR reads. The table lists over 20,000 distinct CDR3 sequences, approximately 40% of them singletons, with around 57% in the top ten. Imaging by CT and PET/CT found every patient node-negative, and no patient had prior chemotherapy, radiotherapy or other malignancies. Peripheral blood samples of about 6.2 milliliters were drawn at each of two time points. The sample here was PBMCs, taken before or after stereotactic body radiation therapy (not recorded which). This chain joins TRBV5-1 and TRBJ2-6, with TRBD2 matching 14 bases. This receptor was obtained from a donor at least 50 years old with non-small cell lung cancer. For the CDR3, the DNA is TGCGCCAGCAGCTTGGCAAGACTAGCGGGAGGGTTAGGCTCTGGGGCCAACGTCCTGACTTTC. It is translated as CASSLARLAGGLGSGANVLTF.